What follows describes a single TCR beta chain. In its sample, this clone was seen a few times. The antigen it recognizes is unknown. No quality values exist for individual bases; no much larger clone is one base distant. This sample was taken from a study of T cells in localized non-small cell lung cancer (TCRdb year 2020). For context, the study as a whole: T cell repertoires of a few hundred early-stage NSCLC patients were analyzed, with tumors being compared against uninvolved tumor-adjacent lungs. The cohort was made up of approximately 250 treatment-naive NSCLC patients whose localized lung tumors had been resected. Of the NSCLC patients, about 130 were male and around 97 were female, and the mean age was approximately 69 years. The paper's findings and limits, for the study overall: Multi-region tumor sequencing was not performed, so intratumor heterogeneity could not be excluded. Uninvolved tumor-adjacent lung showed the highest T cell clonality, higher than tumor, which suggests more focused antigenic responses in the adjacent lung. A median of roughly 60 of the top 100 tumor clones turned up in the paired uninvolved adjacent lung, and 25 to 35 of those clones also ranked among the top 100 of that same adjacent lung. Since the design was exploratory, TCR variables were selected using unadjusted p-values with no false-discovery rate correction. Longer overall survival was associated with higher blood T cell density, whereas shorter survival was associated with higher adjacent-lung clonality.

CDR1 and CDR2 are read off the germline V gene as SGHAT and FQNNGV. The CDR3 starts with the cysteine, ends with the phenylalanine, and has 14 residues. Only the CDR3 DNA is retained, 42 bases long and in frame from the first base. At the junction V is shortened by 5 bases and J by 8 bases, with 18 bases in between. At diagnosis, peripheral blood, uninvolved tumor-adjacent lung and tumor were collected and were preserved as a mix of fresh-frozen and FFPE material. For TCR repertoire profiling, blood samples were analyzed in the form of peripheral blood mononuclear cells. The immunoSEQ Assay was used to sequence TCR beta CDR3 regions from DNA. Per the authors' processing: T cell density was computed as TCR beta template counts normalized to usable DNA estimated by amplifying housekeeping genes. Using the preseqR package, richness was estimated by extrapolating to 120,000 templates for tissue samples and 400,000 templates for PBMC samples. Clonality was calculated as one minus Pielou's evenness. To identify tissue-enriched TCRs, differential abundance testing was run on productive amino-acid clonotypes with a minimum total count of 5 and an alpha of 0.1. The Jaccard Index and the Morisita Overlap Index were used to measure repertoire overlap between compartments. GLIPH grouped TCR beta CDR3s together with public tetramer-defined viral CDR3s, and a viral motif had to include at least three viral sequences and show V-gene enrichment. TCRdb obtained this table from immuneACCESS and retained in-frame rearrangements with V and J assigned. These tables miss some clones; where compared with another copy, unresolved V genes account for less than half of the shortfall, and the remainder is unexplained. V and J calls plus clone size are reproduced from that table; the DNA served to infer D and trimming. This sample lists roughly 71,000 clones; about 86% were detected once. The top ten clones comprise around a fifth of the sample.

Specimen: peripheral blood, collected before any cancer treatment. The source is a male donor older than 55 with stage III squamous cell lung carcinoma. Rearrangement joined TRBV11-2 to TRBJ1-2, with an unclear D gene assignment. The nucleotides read TGTGCCAGCAGCCCCTGGGTTCTGGGCGGCGGCTACACCTTC. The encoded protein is CASSPWVLGGGYTF.